This T cell receptor beta chain derives from a study of response to subunit inactivated influenza vaccine. TCRdb processed the RT-PCR reads anew with MiXCR; each CDR3 protein has one entry. The table shows about 620,000 distinct CDR3 sequences, with 10% to 15% occurring only once. CDR1 is DFQATT, CDR2 SNEGSKA, per germline (reference sequence). The CDR3 runs 16 residues. V lost 0 bases to trimming and J lost 6 bases; unmatched junction nucleotides: 10. Sequences were derived from PBMCs from blood, sampled on the day of vaccination. The V gene is TRBV20-1, the J gene TRBJ2-3; 9 bases agree with TRBD2. This TCR came from a man aged 45-65 years who received an inactivated influenza vaccine. The CDR3 DNA sequence: TGCAGTGCTAGAGATCAGGGAGCGGGAGGAGCCGATACGCAGTATTTT. It specifies CSARDQGAGGADTQYF.